This T cell receptor beta chain came from a study of T cells in Graves' hyperthyroidism and ophthalmopathy. The study's findings and limits: Most thyroid clonotypes that were expanded above 0.001 also turned up in blood.

RNA transcripts yielded amplified TCR beta CDR3 regions. HTBI primers were employed in a first-round RT-PCR of the TCR CDR3. TCRdb analysed the multiplex PCR reads with MiXCR anew, one entry per CDR3 protein. The sample carries 540,000 or so distinct CDR3 sequences, roughly 14% recorded once. This clonotype was counted between two and nine times. Its antigen remains unknown. Sequencing input: blood. The TCR originated in a woman aged 25 to 39 with Graves' hyperthyroidism.

This CDR3 is CASSFRFSSSYNSPLHF. In DNA, the CDR3 is TGTGCCAGCAGTTTCAGATTTTCGTCCTCCTATAATTCACCCCTCCACTTT. This chain uses TRBV28 with TRBJ1-6; D call uncertain. The CDR3 consists of 17 residues. Trimming left V 3 bases short and J 0 bases short, with 12 bases between. The V gene's germline CDR1 is MDHEN and CDR2 SYDVKM.